The clone carrying this T cell receptor (beta chain) was seen a handful of times. Construction of TCR beta libraries relied on iRepertoire HTBI primers and on Arm-PCR targeting CDR3 regions. MiXCR, applied by TCRdb to the multiplex PCR reads, yields one record per CDR3 protein. The sample records some 600,000 distinct CDR3 sequences, around 15% being singletons. This sample is drawn from a study of regulatory T cells in long-lasting Graves disease. As for the study in general: Newly diagnosed Graves' patients took antithyroid drugs under 3 months.

J was trimmed by 2 bases and V by 6 bases; bases with no gene match: 3. This CDR3 spans 14 amino acids. Per the germline V gene, CDR1 is MNHEY and CDR2 is SMNVEV (reference sequence). Sample time point: newly diagnosed GD, antithyroid drugs for less than 3 months. PBMC-derived RNA was used for the TCR library. These data are also associated with another study on T cells in Graves' hyperthyroidism and ophthalmopathy.

V gene TRBV27 combines with J gene TRBJ1-5; 8 nucleotides align to TRBD1. Sequences were derived from peripheral blood mononuclear cells (PBMCs), sampled at new diagnosis, from a patient treated with antithyroid drugs. This clonotype was sampled from a man in his late teens or twenties with Graves disease. CDR3 nucleotides: TGTGCCAGCAGCAAACAGGGGGGCAATCAGCCCCAGCATTTT. It codes for CASSKQGGNQPQHF.